Listed here are 27 T cell receptor beta chains from one sample, sequenced in a study of T-cell memory formation after mild COVID-19. TCRdb passed the 5' RACE reads through MiXCR, listing each CDR3 protein once. The sample lists under 250,000 distinct CDR3 sequences, 15% occurring once. Source material: PBMCs or a T cell subset sorted from them (not recorded which). The receptors come from an adult woman who had mild COVID-19 (a few samples of this study predate the infection). Cell type and time point are not known.

CDR3 in amino acids: CASSRQGAGNSPLHF. The CDR3 region has the DNA TGTGCCAGCAGTCGGCAGGGGGCGGGTAATTCACCCCTCCACTTT. V gene TRBV27 combines with J gene TRBJ1-6; TRBD1 matches at 8 bases. The CDR3 has 15 residues. With V trimmed by 5 bases and J by 6 bases, 6 bases remained unmatched. Germline CDR1 MNHEY, CDR2 SMNVEV (reference sequence).

The rearrangement links TRBV5-1 to TRBJ2-7, with D unresolved. Germline-derived CDR1 and CDR2 are SGHRS and YFSETQ. This CDR3 is built from 14 residues. Deletions cut 1 base from V and 0 bases from J, with 8 bases between. The DNA for the CDR3 is TGCGCCAGCAGCTTGTCCGCTAACTCCTACGAGCAGTACTTC. Protein: CASSLSANSYEQYF.

The chain is built from TRBV15 and TRBJ2-5; D unclear. The CDR3 consists of 12 residues. V lost 4 bases and J 4 bases, leaving 7 bases between the germline ends. Germline CDR1 and CDR2: LNHNV and YYDKDF (reference sequence). CDR3 nucleotide sequence: TGTGCCACCAGCACTATTGGAGAGACCCAGTACTTC. Residues: CATSTIGETQYF.

The chain links TRBV7-2 to TRBJ2-3; 7 nucleotides match TRBD2. With 5 bases clipped from V and 6 bases from J, the junction kept 8 bases outside the gene matches. The germline V gene encodes CDR1 SGHTA and CDR2 FQGNSA. The CDR3 runs to 14 residues. CDR3 bases: TGTGCCAGCAGCAGACTAGCACCACCCGATACGCAGTATTTT. This sequence encodes CASSRLAPPDTQYF.

This clonotype was detected a few times. The chain recombines TRBV7-2 with TRBJ2-5, with TRBD2 matching over 14 bases. The CDR3 is made up of 17 amino acids. The V gene end was trimmed by 1 base and the J gene end by 2 bases; junction bases not matched to a gene: 3. Germline CDR1 is SGHTA and CDR2 is FQGNSA. As DNA, the CDR3 is TGTGCCAGCAGCTTAGGACTAGCGGGAGGGGGTCAAGAGACCCAGTACTTC. Encoded protein: CASSLGLAGGGQETQYF. Drawing the rest from reference TRBV7-2 and TRBJ2-5, the complete variable domain is GAGVSQSPSNKVTEKGKDVELRCDPISGHTALYWYRQSLGQGLEFLIYFQGNSAPDKSGLPSDRFSAERTGGSVSTLTIQRTQQEDSAVYLCASSLGLAGGGQETQYFGPGTRLLVL.

The J gene is TRBJ2-2, the V gene TRBV20-1; possibly TRBD1 for D (6 bases). This CDR3 has 16 amino acids. Trimming took off 1 base at V and 5 bases at J, with 17 bases between the two ends. CDR1 and CDR2 (germline): DFQATT, SNEGSKA (reference sequence). The CDR3 loop reads CSARAIQGSITGELFF. For the CDR3, the DNA is TGCAGTGCTAGAGCAATCCAGGGGTCGATAACCGGGGAGCTGTTTTTT.

This clonotype was recorded many times. The chain links TRBV20-1 to TRBJ2-7; TRBD2 matches at 10 bases. The V segment lost 7 bases and the J segment 2 bases; nucleotides outside the gene matches: 5. The germline CDR1 and CDR2 sequences are DFQATT and SNEGSKA (reference sequence). There are 13 residues in the CDR3. CDR3 in DNA: TGCAGTGTCAGGACTAGCGGCACCTACGAGCAGTACTTC. Protein sequence: CSVRTSGTYEQYF.

This clonotype came up a few times. The V gene is TRBV11-3, the J gene TRBJ2-1; D is perhaps TRBD2 (5 bases). V lost 3 bases to trimming and J lost 9 bases, with 18 bases between them. Germline-derived CDR1 and CDR2 are SGHNT and YENEEA. The CDR3 contains 15 residues. DNA of the CDR3: TGTGCCAGCAGCTTTACTAGTTTGTCGTCGGCTGAGCAGTTCTTC. Its protein is CASSFTSLSSAEQFF.

V is TRBV7-9 and J is TRBJ1-1; D call uncertain. Germline CDR1 reads SEHNR; CDR2 reads FQNEAQ (reference sequence). The CDR3 has 15 residues. Trimming shortened V by 0 bases and J by 1 base, and 9 bases separated the two germline ends. The CDR3 protein is CASSLATARNTEAFF. The CDR3 coding sequence is TGTGCCAGCAGCTTAGCGACGGCAAGGAACACTGAAGCTTTCTTT.

The chain combines TRBV5-1 with TRBJ2-1; D is possibly TRBD1 or TRBD2 (7 bases each). Trimming shortened V by 4 bases and J by 6 bases, and 11 bases separated the two germline ends. The CDR3 totals 13 residues. CDR1 and CDR2 from the germline V gene are SGHRS and YFSETQ. This CDR3 is CASSAGGANEQFF. CDR3 nucleotides: TGCGCCAGCAGCGCAGGGGGGGCCAATGAGCAGTTCTTC. Using reference TRBV5-1 and TRBJ2-1 for the parts outside the CDR3, the full variable domain is KAGVTQTPRYLIKTRGQQVTLSCSPISGHRSVSWYQQTPGQGLQFLFEYFSETQRNKGNFPGRFSGRQFSNSRSEMNVSTLELGDSALYLCASSAGGANEQFFGPGTRLTVL.

This clonotype has just a few counts. V and J are TRBV20-1 and TRBJ1-1, with D possibly being TRBD1 (5 bases). This CDR3 region has 13 residues. Germline CDR1 and CDR2: DFQATT and SNEGSKA (reference sequence). The germline V and J ends were trimmed by 6 bases and 3 bases, with 14 bases remaining between them. The CDR3 loop reads CSALGVGDTEAFF. CDR3 bases: TGCAGTGCCCTCGGGGTGGGGGACACTGAAGCTTTCTTT.

This clonotype has only a few counts. V and J are TRBV5-1 and TRBJ2-3, with 8 bases fitting TRBD2. Germline trimming cut 2 bases from V and 2 bases from J; bases unmatched to any gene: 7. The CDR3 covers 16 residues. From germline, CDR1 is SGHRS and CDR2 YFSETQ. The CDR3 sequence: CASSLRGLGNTDTQYF. CDR3 in DNA: TGCGCCAGCAGCTTACGGGGACTAGGAAACACAGATACGCAGTATTTT.

There are many counts of this clonotype. The V gene is TRBV2, the J gene TRBJ1-1, with D perhaps matching TRBD1 (6 bases). V was cut by 6 bases and J by 1 base, with 15 bases left in between. CDR1 and CDR2 from the germline V gene are SNHLY and FYNNEI. This CDR3 comprises 15 residues. CDR3 residues: CASRDSTGGNTEAFF. The CDR3, as DNA: TGTGCCAGCAGGGACTCGACAGGAGGGAACACTGAAGCTTTCTTT.

The chain uses TRBV12-3 or TRBV12-4 and TRBJ1-2; D is perhaps TRBD1 (6 bases). V lost 4 bases to trimming and J lost 8 bases, with 17 bases between them. This CDR3 is 14 amino acids long. CDR3 protein: CASSSVGGGYGYTF. CDR3 DNA: TGTGCCAGCAGTTCCGTCGGGGGGGGCTACGGCTACACCTTC.

The chain employs TRBV5-1 and TRBJ1-4; D is unresolved. The V and J ends lost 0 bases and 5 bases respectively, with 5 bases between them. Germline CDR1 is SGHRS and CDR2 is YFSETQ. This CDR3 has 13 residues. CDR3 amino acids: CASSLVVNEKLFF. As DNA, the CDR3 is TGCGCCAGCAGCTTGGTGGTGAATGAAAAACTGTTTTTT.

This clonotype has a count of ten or more. The chain links TRBV20-1 to TRBJ1-2, with 12 bases aligning to TRBD1. The length of the CDR3 is 13 residues. The V segment lost 3 bases and the J segment 8 bases; nucleotides outside the gene matches: 4. CDR1 is DFQATT, CDR2 SNEGSKA, per germline (reference sequence). CDR3 DNA sequence: TGCAGTGCTAGTTATGGGACAGGGGGCGGCTACACCTTC. Translating gives CSASYGTGGGYTF.

This clonotype has more than one count but fewer than ten. The chain recombines TRBV4-2 with TRBJ2-7, with TRBD2 matching over 12 bases. The CDR3 loop spans 15 amino acids. CDR1 and CDR2 (germline): LGHNA, YNFKEQ. Unmatched junction bases numbered 3, after V lost 1 base and J lost 5 bases. The DNA for the CDR3 is TGTGCCAGCAGCCAAGCTAGCGGGGGGGCAAACGAGCAGTACTTC. It yields the protein CASSQASGGANEQYF.

The CDR3 loop is CSAREKIRADRDMYF. The CDR3, as DNA: TGCAGTGCTAGAGAGAAGATCCGGGCGGACAGGGATATGTACTTC. The chain combines TRBV20-1 with TRBJ2-4; 8 bases match TRBD1. CDR3 length equals 15 residues. The V and J ends lost 0 bases and 15 bases, in that order; junction bases with no gene match: 16. Germline lookup yields CDR1 DFQATT and CDR2 SNEGSKA (reference sequence).

The chain carries TRBV29-1 and TRBJ2-1, with unresolved D. The CDR3 totals 13 residues. V dropped 4 bases and J dropped 4 bases, with 11 bases sitting between them. The V gene's germline CDR1 is SQVTM and CDR2 ANQGSEA. CDR3 protein: CSVGAGLYNEQFF. CDR3 coding DNA: TGCAGCGTTGGGGCAGGCCTTTACAATGAGCAGTTCTTC.

This clonotype turned up a few times. The J gene is TRBJ2-2, the V gene TRBV5-1, with D perhaps matching TRBD2 (5 bases). The CDR3 is made up of 16 amino acids. The V end lost 4 bases, the J end lost 9 bases, and 22 bases lay between the germline ends. Germline-derived CDR1 and CDR2 are SGHRS and YFSETQ. The CDR3 spells CASSPGFGLGSRELFF. In DNA, the CDR3 is TGCGCCAGCAGCCCGGGGTTTGGTTTGGGAAGCCGGGAGCTGTTTTTT.

The sample holds a few counts of this clonotype. The chain employs TRBV2 and TRBJ2-7; 8 bases fit TRBD2. V lost 3 bases to trimming and J lost 3 bases; unmatched junction nucleotides: 4. Germline-derived CDR1 and CDR2 are SNHLY and FYNNEI. The CDR3 is 14 residues long. Here the CDR3 DNA reads TGTGCCAGCAGTGAGTCGGGGGGGCTCTACGAGCAGTACTTC. It encodes CASSESGGLYEQYF.

The J gene is TRBJ2-3, the V gene TRBV20-1; D is unresolved. This CDR3 spans 15 amino acids. Germline CDR1 reads DFQATT; CDR2 reads SNEGSKA (reference sequence). Trimming removed 6 bases at V and 2 bases at J, with 18 bases between. CDR3 DNA: TGCAGTGCCCCGTATAGGCTAGTGCCCACAGATACGCAGTATTTT. Its translation: CSAPYRLVPTDTQYF.

This clonotype was seen a handful of times. The rearrangement links TRBV20-1 to TRBJ2-3, with D perhaps matching TRBD2 (6 bases). The V and J ends lost 4 bases and 1 base respectively, with 15 bases between them. The germline CDR1 and CDR2 sequences are DFQATT and SNEGSKA (reference sequence). The CDR3 length is 15 residues. The CDR3 bases are TGCAGTGCTATCGTGGCGGGGAGGCGCACAGATACGCAGTATTTT. This codes for CSAIVAGRRTDTQYF.

This clonotype has just a few counts. The gene calls are TRBV7-9 and TRBJ2-3; TRBD2 might be the D (6 bases). Trimming shortened V by 5 bases and J by 6 bases, and 15 bases separated the two germline ends. The germline gives CDR1 SEHNR, CDR2 FQNEAQ (reference sequence). This CDR3 spans 14 amino acids. The CDR3 reads CASSQIAEWDTQYF. As DNA, the CDR3 is TGTGCCAGCAGCCAAATAGCGGAGTGGGATACGCAGTATTTT.

Only a few counts were recorded for this clonotype. The chain couples TRBV9 to TRBJ2-7; the D gene is possibly TRBD1 (6 bases). Trimming stripped 10 bases from V and 1 base from J, with 24 bases between. CDR3 length equals 16 residues. Germline V CDR1 and CDR2: SGDLS, YYNGEE. This CDR3 is CAPGKGSRDISYEQYF. CDR3 sequence (DNA): TGTGCCCCGGGGAAGGGTAGTCGGGACATATCCTACGAGCAGTACTTC.

There are many counts of this clonotype. Here the CDR3 reads CASSFKELNTEAFF. CDR3 coding DNA: TGTGCCAGCAGTTTTAAGGAACTGAACACTGAAGCTTTCTTT. The V and J genes are TRBV12-3 or TRBV12-4 and TRBJ1-1; D is uncertain. This CDR3 is built from 14 residues. V was pared by 3 bases and J by 0 bases, with 8 bases between.

This clonotype was counted between two and nine times. The chain employs TRBV6-6 and TRBJ1-2; D remains ambiguous. V lost 7 bases and J 0 bases, leaving 12 bases between the germline ends. The CDR3 runs to 14 residues. Germline assignment: CDR1 MNHNY and CDR2 SVGAGI (reference sequence). The CDR3 protein is CASIHPTTNYGYTF. DNA of the CDR3: TGTGCCAGCATTCATCCAACGACTAACTATGGCTACACCTTC.